Reported below is one T cell receptor beta chain. Its matching antigen is unknown. The assay was immunoSEQ multiplex PCR, and TCRdb's table has in-frame clones only and misses some. The sample has 25,000 to 35,000 clones, around 73% seen once. Trimming left V 0 bases short and J 7 bases short, with 20 bases between. This CDR3 has 17 residues. Germline V gene data show CDR1 as SGHNT and CDR2 as YYREEE (reference sequence). The data are from a study of radiotherapy plus CTLA-4 blockade in lung cancer. Enrolled patients, whose metastatic non-small-cell lung cancer was chemo-refractory, received focal radiation plus CTLA-4 blockade with ipilimumab. Findings of the study overall: The study found tumor-derived TCR clones expanded in blood after radiotherapy plus ipilimumab.

V is TRBV5-4 and J is TRBJ2-1; no reliable D call. The sequence derives from a human donor with non-small cell lung cancer who had stable disease on radiotherapy plus ipilimumab. The sequencing here drew on peripheral blood, taken from a patient treated with radiotherapy plus ipilimumab. Here the CDR3 DNA reads TGTGCCAGCAGCTTGGGATTCAGTGCTATGGGTGGTAATGAGCAGTTCTTC. Protein sequence: CASSLGFSAMGGNEQFF.